This TCR beta chain comes out of a study of beta chain features in type 1 diabetes (dated by TCRdb to the late 2010s). General notes on the study: No differences in mean age, gender distribution, total cell number or subset yield were found between patients and healthy donors. A total of about 100 million sorted cells were examined across all samples, and RNA yield correlated strongly with the number of cells per subset. Regulatory and stem cell-like memory subsets were obtained from only 8 patients and roughly 8 healthy donors, while naive and central memory subsets were obtained from all 30 or so donors. The study compared TCRB repertoires of sorted circulating CD4+ T cell subsets between recently diagnosed type 1 diabetes patients and matched healthy donors.

Of note for this clone: What antigen it recognizes has not been identified. No per-base quality is available; no much larger clone lies one base away.

From each donor, a single peripheral blood sample of 100 to 150 mL on average was drawn into heparinised tubes. Using a panel that included CD45RO, CCR7, CD25, CD127, CD95 and CD27, naive, central memory, regulatory and stem cell-like memory CD4+ T cells were sorted on a BD FACSAria II. A purity above 95% was achieved for all sorted populations. PBMCs were isolated right away by Lymphoprep density gradient centrifugation and were stained directly, without culture. So that batch effects would be minimized, each experiment stained and sorted samples in pairs, pairing one healthy donor with one patient. The full study reports these points: Sequencing cDNA rather than genomic DNA could over-represent highly expressing activated cells, although activation and CD3 levels did not differ between groups. PCR might favor shorter templates, but patient and control samples were amplified and corrected together, so any skew would affect both groups equally. Type 1 diabetes patients showed a moderate but significant shortening of TCRB CDR3 length in all four CD4+ subsets. Fewer insertions and more nucleotide deletions at VDJ recombination sites were observed in patients with type 1 diabetes, implying thymic rearrangement abnormalities. The naive, central memory and regulatory TCRB repertoires appeared to resemble one another more closely among patients than among healthy donors. HLA sub-analyses involved small numbers of individuals, so any influence of HLA type on TCRB rearrangement remained unresolved.

Compared with germline, V lacks 3 bases and J lacks 0 bases; bases without a gene match: 7. The CDR3 starts with the cysteine, ends with the phenylalanine, and has 16 residues. Only CDR3 DNA remains: 48 bases, in frame from the first base. Taken from the germline V gene, the CDR1 and CDR2 loops are SGHAT and FQNNGV. All of the isolated RNA was reverse transcribed with the High Capacity cDNA Reverse Transcription Kit, so expressed TCRB transcripts were sequenced. Deep immunoSEQ sequencing was applied to naive, central memory and regulatory T cell samples, giving an average of approximately 4 million total reads per sample. Sorted cells were lysed in RLT buffer and RNA was extracted with DNase-treated RNeasy Micro or Mini kits, depending on cell number. To prevent cross-contamination, each cell subset was processed individually, whereas patient and healthy donor samples were processed jointly. The immunoSEQ multiplex PCR was used to amplify TCRB sequences from cDNA, generating 87-bp fragments that spanned the CDR3 region. Amplicons were sequenced on the Illumina HiSeq platform. The source study handled its data this way. PCR bias was computationally corrected using synthetic template baselines, reads within Hamming distance 2 were collapsed, and singletons that could not be merged were discarded. Reads were aligned to IMGT to assign V, D and J genes, CDR3 length, and insertions or deletions at six rearrangement sites. Within each subset, clonotype counts were normalized to sorted cell number, after which true diversity and Gini coefficients were computed with the tcR R package. The overlap coefficient, calculated on TCRB nucleotide sequences, was used to measure repertoire sharing. Sourced from immuneACCESS, this table was stored by TCRdb with only in-frame sequences that have V and J called. A share of the clones is absent; for the studies checked, an unresolved V gene accounts for under half, and the remainder has no known explanation. V, J and clone size are those of that table, while D and trimming were read from the DNA. Counted in this sample were some 63,000 clones; just under 50% of them appeared once. The ten largest clones add up to 0.55% to 0.8% of the sample.

The specimen sequenced was central memory CD4+ T cells from blood. The origin of this receptor is a man aged 30 to 45 with type 1 diabetes. The rearranged chain carries TRBV11-2 and TRBJ1-2; 7 junctional bases match TRBD1. The CDR3 protein is CASSFQTGTANYGYTF. The nucleotides are TGTGCCAGCAGCTTCCAGACCGGGACAGCTAACTATGGCTACACCTTC.